This T cell receptor beta chain was obtained from a study of blood T cell repertoires in COVID-19. For the study at large: The samples span acute and convalescent COVID-19 from the United States, Italy and Spain.

Germline values: CDR1 SQVTM, CDR2 ANQGSEA. The CDR3 is 13 residues long. Trimming at V came to 7 bases and at J to 3 bases, leaving 8 bases not matched to a gene. Original methodology: Researchers report that nucleated cell counts were estimated from reference gene primer amplification. Clones were read by immunoSEQ multiplex PCR, and TCRdb kept only the in-frame ones, dropping some. V and J calls and clone size are copied from that table; D and trimming were computed from the DNA. This sample has about 120,000 clones, with roughly 84% found just once. This chain uses TRBV29-1 with TRBJ1-1; 7 nucleotides agree with TRBD1. Material for sequencing was peripheral blood. This clonotype originated in a man in his sixties with acute or convalescent COVID-19. The CDR3 DNA reads as TGCAGCGCCAGGGGGAACGTGGACACTGAAGCTTTCTTT. It yields the protein CSARGNVDTEAFF.